This T cell receptor (beta chain) comes out of a study of cytomegalovirus exposure and HLA in healthy donors. The germline gives CDR1 LGHNA, CDR2 YNFKEQ. The CDR3 is made up of 15 amino acids. It was with 60 Vbeta and 13 Jbeta primers that the PCR ran. This table comes from immunoSEQ multiplex PCR, and its TCRdb copy is limited to in-frame clones, with some not included. The sample has around 120,000 clones, around four fifths seen once. Study-level results: Later on, analysis showed that most CMV-associated TCR beta chains appeared to be HLA-restricted. Several top significant clusters appeared, in a later analysis, to be linked to common viral pathogens.

With respect to this clone: What it binds is unknown.

Healthy bone marrow donors supplied every sample. The origin of this receptor is a woman aged 40 to 55 in good health and CMV-seropositive. Sequenced material: PBMCs. This chain joins TRBV4-2 and TRBJ2-5; a possible D gene is TRBD1 (5 bases). TRBJ2-7 matches the DNA end more closely, so the J call is doubtful. Here the CDR3 reads CASSQEDRQPYEQYF. CDR3 in DNA: TGTGCCAGCAGCCAAGAGGACCGACAGCCCTACGAGCAGTACTTC.